Following are 16 T cell receptor beta chains from one sample sequenced in a study of blood T cell repertoires in COVID-19. Produced via immunoSEQ multiplex PCR; TCRdb's table is partial and in-frame only. The sample yields some 55,000 clones, roughly four fifths seen once. The sequencing sample was made of peripheral blood. The receptors were sampled from a woman in her fifties or sixties with acute or convalescent COVID-19.

In regard to this clone: Additional DNA sequences in this sample encode the identical CDR3. The genes are TRBV29-1 and TRBJ1-5; 8 nucleotides agree with TRBD1. Germline CDR1 SQVTM, CDR2 ANQGSEA. V lost 4 bases and J lost 4; bases outside the gene matches: 3. The CDR3 runs to 13 residues. The CDR3 sequence is CSVATGVNQPQHF. DNA for the CDR3: TGCAGCGTTGCGACAGGGGTGAATCAGCCCCAGCATTTT.

This chain joins TRBV30 and TRBJ1-2; TRBD1 is a possible D gene (5 bases). The CDR3 has 13 residues. Deletions cut 2 bases from V and 14 bases from J, with 21 bases between. CDR1 and CDR2 from the germline V gene are GTSNPN and SVGIG (reference sequence). CDR3 in DNA: TGTGCCTGGAGTAACCGAAGCGGGGGTGGATTTACCTTC. Amino acids: CAWSNRSGGGFTF.

The chain uses TRBV27 and TRBJ2-5; 8 nucleotides align to TRBD2. The CDR3 loop spans 15 amino acids. Trimming at V came to 5 bases and at J to 5 bases, leaving 10 bases not matched to a gene. Germline lookup yields CDR1 MNHEY and CDR2 SMNVEV (reference sequence). CDR3 sequence (DNA): TGTGCCAGCAGTCCCTTCTTGAGCGGGGGTGAGACCCAGTACTTC. It codes for CASSPFLSGGETQYF.

The rearrangement joins TRBV28 to TRBJ1-2, with D possibly being TRBD1 (6 bases). The CDR3 loop spans 14 amino acids. Trimming removed 3 bases at V and 8 bases at J, with 16 bases between. The germline gives CDR1 MDHEN, CDR2 SYDVKM. CDR3 sequence (DNA): TGTGCCAGCAGTTTCCTGGGGGGGGCTGGAGGCTACACCTTC. Protein sequence: CASSFLGGAGGYTF.

CDR3 sequence: CASSTFSGRANEQFF. The CDR3 DNA reads TGTGCCAGTAGTACGTTCAGCGGGAGGGCCAATGAGCAGTTCTTC. The chain employs TRBV19 and TRBJ2-1; 10 nucleotides match TRBD2. The CDR3 is made up of 15 amino acids. CDR1 is LNHDA and CDR2 is SQIVND in the germline V gene (reference sequence). Trimming took 4 bases from V and 6 from J; bases not matched to a gene: 6.

The table lists this clone with a count of one. CDR3 DNA sequence: TGTGCCAGCAGCCCCAGACCGGGACAGGGGGCGACGGGTGGCTACACCTTC. This encodes CASSPRPGQGATGGYTF. J is TRBJ1-2 and V is TRBV7-9; 12 bases map to TRBD1. The germline CDR1 and CDR2 sequences are SEHNR and FQNEAQ (reference sequence). With V trimmed by 5 bases and J by 7 bases, 14 bases remained unmatched. The CDR3 has 17 residues.

The V call is TRBV28, the J call TRBJ2-7; TRBD2 might be the D (5 bases). Trimming cost V 5 bases and J 5 bases, with 10 bases left between them. The germline CDR1 and CDR2 sequences are MDHEN and SYDVKM. CDR3 size: 12 residues. The CDR3 protein is CASSPGLHEQYF. As DNA, the CDR3 is TGTGCCAGCAGTCCCGGACTCCACGAGCAGTACTTC.

J is TRBJ1-1 and V is TRBV25-1, with 9 nucleotides matching TRBD1. The CDR3 extends over 15 amino acids. V lost 6 bases, J lost 1 base, and 6 bases stayed unmatched. Germline V gives CDR1 MGHDK, CDR2 SYGVNS. The DNA of the CDR3 is TGTGCCAGCAGGGCCGACAGGGGGAGGAACACTGAAGCTTTCTTT. This encodes CASRADRGRNTEAFF.

This chain connects TRBV30 to TRBJ1-1; D may be TRBD1 (6 bases). Deletions cut 3 bases from V and 4 bases from J, with 15 bases between. CDR1 and CDR2 from the germline V gene are GTSNPN and SVGIG (reference sequence). The CDR3 extends over 14 amino acids. CDR3 DNA: TGTGCCTGGAGGTCGGGGGGGGCGAGCACTGAAGCTTTCTTT. Protein product: CAWRSGGASTEAFF. The complete variable domain, with remaining parts taken from reference TRBV30 and TRBJ1-1, reads SQTIHQWPATLVQPVGSPLSLECTVEGTSNPNLYWYRQAAGRGLQLLFYSVGIGQISSEVPQNLSASRPQDRQFILSSKKLLLSDSGFYLCAWRSGGASTEAFFGQGTRLTVV.

In this sample, this clone turned up a few times. The DNA of the CDR3 is TGTGCCTGGAGTGTAGGGGGACAGGGGATGCGGGAGCAGTACTTC. It translates to CAWSVGGQGMREQYF. The chain has TRBV30 and TRBJ2-7; 10 bases match TRBD1. V was clipped by 0 bases and J by 7 bases; unmatched bases: 9. Germline values: CDR1 GTSNPN, CDR2 SVGIG (reference sequence). The CDR3 length is 15 residues.

This chain connects TRBV10-1 to TRBJ2-7; tentative D call: TRBD2 (6 bases). In germline, CDR1 is WNHNN, CDR2 SYGVQD (reference sequence). The CDR3 has 12 residues. V gave up 4 bases and J gave up 3 bases, with 7 bases separating them. CDR3 nucleotides: TGCGCCAGCAGTGCCGGGGGCTACGAGCAGTACTTC. Amino acid sequence: CASSAGGYEQYF.

The rearrangement joins TRBV7-3 to TRBJ2-3; 9 bases agree with TRBD1. V gave up 5 bases and J gave up 2 bases; unmatched junction bases: 8. Germline V lookup: CDR1 SGHTA, CDR2 FQGTGA. The CDR3 covers 16 residues. CDR3 bases: TGTGCCAGCAGCAGAGGGGGGACAGGGCCCACAGATACGCAGTATTTT. Its protein is CASSRGGTGPTDTQYF.

The chain recombines TRBV5-1 with TRBJ2-1, with 8 bases aligning to TRBD1. V lost 3 bases to trimming and J lost 10 bases; unmatched junction nucleotides: 12. This CDR3 spans 15 amino acids. Per germline, CDR1 SGHRS and CDR2 YFSETQ. This CDR3 reads CASSSQGASTDEQFF. The CDR3 nucleotides read TGCGCCAGCAGCTCTCAGGGGGCGTCGACGGACGAGCAGTTCTTC.

The gene calls are TRBV5-8 and TRBJ1-1; no clear D. CDR3 length equals 12 residues. Germline CDR1 and CDR2: SGHTS and YDEGEE. Trimming stripped 2 bases from V and 3 bases from J, with 5 bases between. The CDR3: CASSFLHTEAFF. The CDR3 region has the DNA TGTGCCAGCAGCTTCCTCCACACTGAAGCTTTCTTT.

The rearrangement links TRBV28 to TRBJ1-2, with TRBD1 identical over 9 bases. V shed 6 bases and J 4 bases; nucleotides not matched to a gene: 6. Germline V gene lookup returns CDR1 MDHEN and CDR2 SYDVKM. The CDR3 contains 14 residues. The CDR3 spells CASSQGQGSYGYTF. CDR3 coding DNA: TGTGCCAGCAGCCAGGGACAGGGTAGCTATGGCTACACCTTC.

The V gene is TRBV25-1, the J gene TRBJ1-2; 9 nucleotides align to TRBD1. The CDR3 is made up of 13 amino acids. CDR1 and CDR2 (germline): MGHDK, SYGVNS. Trimming cost V 7 bases and J 6 bases; bases outside gene matches: 6. The CDR3 bases are TGTGCCAGCACCCCGGGACAGGGACATGGCTACACCTTC. This encodes CASTPGQGHGYTF.